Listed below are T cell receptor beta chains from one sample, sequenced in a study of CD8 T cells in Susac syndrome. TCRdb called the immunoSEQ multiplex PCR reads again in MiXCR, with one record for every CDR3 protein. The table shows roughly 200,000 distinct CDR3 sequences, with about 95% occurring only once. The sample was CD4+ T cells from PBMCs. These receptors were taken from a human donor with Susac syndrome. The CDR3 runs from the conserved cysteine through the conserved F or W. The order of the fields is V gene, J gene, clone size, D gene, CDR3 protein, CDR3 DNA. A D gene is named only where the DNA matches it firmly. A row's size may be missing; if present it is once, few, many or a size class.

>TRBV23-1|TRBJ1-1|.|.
CASSQLTENTEAFF
TGCGCCAGCAGTCAACTGACAGAGAACACTGAAGCTTTCTTT
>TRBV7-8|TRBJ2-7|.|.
CASSGEEVGGGYEQYF
TGTGCCAGCAGCGGAGAAGAGGTTGGGGGAGGCTACGAGCAGTACTTC
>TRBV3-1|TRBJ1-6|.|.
CASSQGWTPYNSPLHF
TGTGCCAGCAGCCAAGGATGGACACCTTATAATTCACCCCTCCACTTT
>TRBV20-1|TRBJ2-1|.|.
CSATIGSSYNEQFF
TGCAGTGCTACCATCGGGAGCTCCTACAATGAGCAGTTCTTC
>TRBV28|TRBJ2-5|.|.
CASSLTFRETQYF
TGTGCCAGCAGTTTAACATTCCGGGAGACCCAGTACTTC
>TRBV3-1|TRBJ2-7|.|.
CASSQGVDSYEQYF
TGTGCCAGCAGCCAAGGAGTGGACTCCTACGAGCAGTACTTC
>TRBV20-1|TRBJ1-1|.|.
CSARVVGQNTEAFF
TGCAGTGCTAGAGTGGTCGGACAGAACACTGAAGCTTTCTTT
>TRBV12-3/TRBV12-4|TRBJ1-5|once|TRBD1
CASSITSGNRGHSGQPQHF
TGTGCCAGCAGCATCACCTCCGGGAACAGGGGGCATTCAGGTCAGCCCCAGCATTTT
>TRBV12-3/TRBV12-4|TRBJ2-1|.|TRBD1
CASHRGQARPNEQFF
TGTGCCAGCCATAGGGGACAGGCCCGGCCTAATGAGCAGTTCTTC
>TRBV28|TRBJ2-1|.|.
CASSPSRETEQFF
TGTGCCAGCAGTCCTTCTAGGGAGACTGAGCAGTTCTTC
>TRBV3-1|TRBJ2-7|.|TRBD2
CASSQGTSADYEQYF
TGTGCCAGCAGCCAGGGGACTAGCGCCGATTACGAGCAGTACTTC
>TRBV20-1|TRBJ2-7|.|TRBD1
CSAEGSGGRIYEQYF
TGCAGTGCTGAGGGGTCAGGGGGTAGGATCTACGAGCAGTACTTC
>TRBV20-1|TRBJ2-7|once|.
CSARPFGRTYEQYF
TGCAGTGCTAGACCGTTCGGACGCACCTACGAGCAGTACTTC
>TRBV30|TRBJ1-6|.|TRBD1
CAWRGRGLLHF
TGTGCCTGGAGAGGAAGGGGGCTCCTCCACTTT
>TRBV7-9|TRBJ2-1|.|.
CASSLDLATYNEQFF
TGTGCCAGCAGCTTAGATCTAGCTACCTACAATGAGCAGTTCTTC
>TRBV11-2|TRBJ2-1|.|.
CASTNQDWSSYNEQFF
TGTGCCAGCACCAACCAGGACTGGAGCTCCTACAATGAGCAGTTCTTC